Detailed here is one T cell receptor (beta chain). Additional DNA sequences in this sample encode the identical CDR3. CD4+ cells underwent separation, giving CD45RA+ naive and CD45RA-negative memory subsets. Method: immunoSEQ multiplex PCR; TCRdb's copy keeps in-frame clones and lacks some. This sample carries millions of clones, around nine tenths of them seen once, and the ten largest clones take around 0.14%. This entry comes from a study of shared clonotypes between healthy human individuals. The source is a young man in good health. The sample comprised naive CD4+ T cells sorted from blood. The subset was: CD45RA+ positively selected.

The CDR3 sequence: CASSVAVNTGELFF. The CDR3, as DNA: TGTGCCAGCAGCGTGGCGGTGAACACCGGGGAGCTGTTTTTT. The gene calls are TRBV9 and TRBJ2-2; D is unresolved. Between the trimmed V and J ends, which lost 2 bases and 1 base, there was a span of 6 bases. Germline assignment: CDR1 SGDLS and CDR2 YYNGEE. CDR3 size: 14 residues.